One and the same sample provided the 10 T cell receptor beta chains below, sequenced in a study of tumour-infiltrating T cells in Burkitt lymphoma. The method was immunoSEQ multiplex PCR; TCRdb's version includes in-frame clones alone and lacks a portion of them. The table shows thousands of clones, with over 75% occurring only once. The sequencing sample was made of tumor tissue. The receptors shown here come from a human donor with Burkitt lymphoma.

The chain joins TRBV7-9 to TRBJ2-3; maybe TRBD1 (5 bases). The CDR3 is made up of 16 amino acids. V lost 4 bases and J lost 0, with 14 bases in between. Germline V lookup: CDR1 SEHNR, CDR2 FQNEAQ (reference sequence). As DNA, the CDR3 is TGTGCCAGCAGCTCCCAGGGATCGACTAGCACAGATACGCAGTATTTT. This codes for CASSSQGSTSTDTQYF.

The chain is built from TRBV28 and TRBJ1-2; D unclear. The germline CDR1 and CDR2 sequences are MDHEN and SYDVKM. CDR3 length: 12 residues. V dropped 7 bases and J dropped 12 bases, with 18 bases sitting between them. CDR3 residues: CASTGQQSLNTF. In DNA, the CDR3 is TGTGCCAGCACCGGGCAGCAGAGTTTAAACACCTTC.

The chain links TRBV7-2 to TRBJ2-5; TRBD2 matches 12 bases. Germline CDR1 is SGHTA and CDR2 is FQGNSA. J gave up 0 bases and V 2 bases, and 7 bases lay outside the gene matches. The CDR3 is made up of 18 amino acids. As DNA, the CDR3 is TGTGCCAGCAGCTTACCGGCTAGCGGGAGGGCCGACCAAGAGACCCAGTACTTC. Residues: CASSLPASGRADQETQYF.

This clone occurred once. The rearrangement uses TRBV5-8 and TRBJ2-3; possible D gene TRBD1, 5 bases. CDR1 and CDR2 from the germline V gene are SGHTS and YDEGEE. CDR3 length: 13 amino acids. V was pared by 1 base and J by 3 bases, with 6 bases between. The CDR3 is CASSLQGTDTQYF. CDR3 bases: TGTGCCAGCAGCTTGCAGGGAACAGATACGCAGTATTTT.

This rearrangement joins TRBV6-1 to TRBJ1-2; D not resolved. Germline lookup yields CDR1 MNHNS and CDR2 SASEGT. CDR3 length: 14 residues. The V end was cut by 2 bases, the J end by 3 bases, with 10 bases between. CDR3 in DNA: TGTGCCAGCAGTGAAACAATGCTGGACTATGGCTACACCTTC. Residues: CASSETMLDYGYTF.

The chain is built from TRBV7-9 and TRBJ2-7, with D possibly being TRBD2 (6 bases). Deletions cut 3 bases from V and 1 base from J, with 13 bases between. The CDR3 consists of 15 residues. Germline V gene sequence: CDR1 SEHNR, CDR2 FQNEAQ (reference sequence). The DNA of the CDR3 is TGTGCCAGCAGCTTCTCGGGCGGGACGTCCTACGAGCAGTACTTC. It yields the protein CASSFSGGTSYEQYF.

The chain combines TRBV7-2 with TRBJ1-3; D unclear. CDR3 length equals 15 residues. Germline CDR1 SGHTA, CDR2 FQGNSA. V lost 0 bases to trimming and J lost 1 base, with 7 bases between them. CDR3 in DNA: TGTGCCAGCAGCTTAGCATGGGGTTCTGGAAACACCATATATTTT. This translates into CASSLAWGSGNTIYF.

The V and J genes are TRBV11-1 and TRBJ2-3; D is ambiguous. The germline V gene encodes CDR1 SGHAT and CDR2 FQDESV (reference sequence). CDR3 length equals 13 residues. Deletions cut 5 bases from V and 5 bases from J, with 11 bases between. Here the CDR3 reads CASSKDRGDTQYF. CDR3 nucleotide sequence: TGTGCCAGCAGCAAGGACCGTGGAGATACGCAGTATTTT.

The V gene is TRBV27, the J gene TRBJ2-5; D may be TRBD1 (6 bases). V shed 8 bases and J shed 2 bases, with 12 bases lying between them. Germline CDR1 and CDR2: MNHEY and SMNVEV (reference sequence). This CDR3 is built from 13 residues. CDR3 sequence: CASRLDRQETQYF. The DNA of the CDR3 is TGTGCCAGCCGCCTGGACAGACAAGAGACCCAGTACTTC.

This clone was counted only a few times. The chain combines TRBV30 with TRBJ1-1; tentative D call: TRBD1 (6 bases). The CDR3 sequence is 14 residues long. V lost 0 bases and J lost 6, with 14 bases in between. CDR1 and CDR2 (germline): GTSNPN, SVGIG (reference sequence). CDR3 region: CAWSVVQGSSEAFF. In DNA, the CDR3 is TGTGCCTGGAGTGTCGTACAGGGATCGTCTGAAGCTTTCTTT.